These T cell receptor beta chains were read from a single sample in a study of long-term antiretroviral therapy in people with HIV. The assay was immunoSEQ multiplex PCR, and TCRdb's table has in-frame clones only and misses some. The sample has tens of thousands of clones; approximately 83% are singletons. Sequencing used unsorted PBMCs, obtained 0.7 years before starting antiretroviral therapy. The receptors were gathered from a man aged 25 to 40 with HIV. Both conserved end residues are part of each CDR3. The order of the fields is clone size, V gene, CDR3 protein. The size entry is marked missing in some rows and otherwise reads once, few, many or a size class.

clone size: .; V gene: TRBV6-6; CDR3 protein: CASSYLGWNTEAFF
clone size: .; V gene: TRBV5-4; CDR3 protein: CASSAGTRVQETQYF
clone size: .; V gene: TRBV28; CDR3 protein: CASSPPDSHSKETQYF
clone size: .; V gene: TRBV7-6; CDR3 protein: CASSLASAGTSTDTQYF
clone size: .; V gene: TRBV28; CDR3 protein: CASSYADRNNQPQHF
clone size: .; V gene: TRBV5-1; CDR3 protein: CASSPTGETSEQYF
clone size: once; V gene: TRBV9; CDR3 protein: CASSEPRQGGIKDTQYF
clone size: .; V gene: TRBV27; CDR3 protein: CASSSRWGGSSYNEQFF
clone size: .; V gene: TRBV19; CDR3 protein: CASSSPGQGQETQYF
clone size: .; V gene: TRBV28; CDR3 protein: CASRGTGTDTQYF
clone size: .; V gene: TRBV2; CDR3 protein: CASRSTGTYNEQFF
clone size: .; V gene: TRBV10-3; CDR3 protein: CAISGTTGSGLQF
clone size: few; V gene: TRBV7-6; CDR3 protein: CASSPMGNSNQPQHF
clone size: .; V gene: TRBV5-4; CDR3 protein: CASSLRGEKLFF
clone size: .; V gene: TRBV6-5; CDR3 protein: CASSYGTGTYEQYF
clone size: .; V gene: TRBV29-1; CDR3 protein: CSVQGDAYNEQFF
clone size: few; V gene: TRBV6-1; CDR3 protein: CASSENTGFEATEAFF
clone size: .; V gene: TRBV7-3; CDR3 protein: CASSPDWGTEAFF
clone size: .; V gene: TRBV27; CDR3 protein: CASSLPGTGGTDTQYF
clone size: .; V gene: TRBV6-5; CDR3 protein: CASQGRDQPQHF
clone size: .; V gene: TRBV9; CDR3 protein: CASPRGQGSNQPQHF
clone size: .; V gene: TRBV5-6; CDR3 protein: CASSSEKGQGFWNTDTQYF
clone size: .; V gene: TRBV11-2; CDR3 protein: CASTPLTGNYGYTF
clone size: .; V gene: TRBV7-9; CDR3 protein: CASRQGTYEQYF
clone size: .; V gene: TRBV28; CDR3 protein: CASRVGQGETYGYTF
clone size: .; V gene: TRBV30; CDR3 protein: CAWSLLRGSTDTQYF
clone size: once; V gene: TRBV11-2; CDR3 protein: CASSLGAENQPQHF
clone size: .; V gene: TRBV5-5; CDR3 protein: CASSPGTRLEGKLFF
clone size: .; V gene: TRBV15; CDR3 protein: CATSTGPTGNNEQFF
clone size: .; V gene: TRBV6-5; CDR3 protein: CASSPGLTTTDTQYF
clone size: .; V gene: TRBV19; CDR3 protein: CASSINRDRNQPQHF
clone size: .; V gene: TRBV5-1; CDR3 protein: CASSLNGGEAFF
clone size: .; V gene: TRBV18; CDR3 protein: CASSPGQDGDYGYTF